Here is one TCR beta chain with its context. Which antigen it targets is not known. It has no much larger one-base neighbor in the sample; base qualities were not kept. Donors were healthy HIV-negative adults with no recently reported acute infections or vaccinations. All donors were Caucasian adults living in Nashville, Tennessee, USA. For unsorted samples, tens of millions of PBMCs were counted and genomic DNA was extracted with the QIAamp DNA Blood Mini kit. After blood collection by leukapheresis, PBMCs were isolated using Ficoll-Histopaque density gradient centrifugation and then cryopreserved in the vapor phase of liquid nitrogen. Using the deep immunoSEQ assay, multiplex PCR amplified TCR CDR3 regions from genomic DNA. Extracted genomic DNA from each cell subset was distributed evenly across all wells of several immunoSEQ 96-well plates, and each plate was treated as a replicate. For unsorted PBMC, each replicate PCR was loaded with about 300 ng genomic DNA, equivalent to about 33,000 T cell genomes. Genomic DNA from unsorted PBMC was sequenced over ten immunoSEQ deep assay plates. Purified libraries were quantified with a Qubit 3.0 fluorometer, sized on a Bioanalyzer 2100, and re-quantified with the KAPA Library Quantification kit. A separate single-read 150-cycle Illumina NextSeq 550 flow cell was used to sequence each immunoSEQ 96-well plate. In the authors' own workflow: The immunoSEQ output contained only junctional sequences without quality scores, so filtering could not match that applied to full-length reads. Sequences were annotated with PyIR, a Python wrapper for IgBLAST v1.9, using IMGT germline references to assign V/J genes and CDR3. Reads were filtered out if the reads had weak V/J assignments (E-value above 1e-6), no CDR3, stop codons, out-of-frame junctions, or ambiguous translated residues. V3J clonotypes were defined by identical inferred V gene, J gene, and CDR3 amino acid sequence. To compute the percentage overlap between repertoires, the number of shared unique clonotypes was divided by the size of the smaller repertoire. Three approaches were used to assess repertoire richness: RTK rarefaction, the Chao1 estimator, and Recon v2.1 estimates of unobserved clonotypes. Imported from immuneACCESS, the table was reduced by TCRdb to in-frame sequences with V and J called. These copies leave out some clones; in studies compared against another copy, an unresolved V gene accounts for under half, and the cause of the remainder is not known. V and J calls and clone size are as listed in that table; D and trimming were resolved from the DNA. The sample has fewer than 600,000 clones on record, 70% to 80% of them singletons. Roughly an eighth of the sample rests with the top ten.

This sample stems from a study of shared clonotypes between healthy human individuals (dated by TCRdb to 2018 to 2020). General notes on the study: The cohort included a few men and a couple of women between 18 and 49 years of age. To estimate repertoire size and how much clonotype sharing occurs between individuals, the study deeply sequenced the blood TCR repertoires of a handful of healthy adults. Libraries were prepared and TCR repertoires were sequenced by different laboratories using diverse techniques, in order to increase sequencing depth and limit assay-specific biases. Leukapheresis yielded between about 0.94 and 9 billion PBMCs per donor.

Looking up the germline V gene yields CDR1 MDHEN and CDR2 SYDVKM. The trim is 3 bases for V and 7 bases for J, with a gap of 12 bases between the germline ends. The CDR3 runs 14 residues from the cysteine to the phenylalanine. CDR3 DNA is the only sequence kept; it has 42 bases, read in frame from the first base. Paper-wide results and their limitations: Based on pairwise subsampling, the degree of clonotype sharing among donors was expected to be affected by sequencing depth. Only blood was sampled, and tissue TCR repertoires likely differ from those in blood. The genetic and exposure-history diversity represented was limited by the small number of donors.

This receptor was identified in a woman between 40 and 50 years old in good health. Some clones in this sample may be carry-over from other donors' samples. The chain couples TRBV28 to TRBJ1-4; TRBD1 is possibly the D segment (6 matching bases). The sequenced material came from PBMCs. The CDR3 protein: CASSFRGRAEKLFF. The nucleotide sequence is given as TGTGCCAGCAGTTTCCGGGGGCGAGCTGAAAAACTGTTTTTT.